The clone carrying this T cell receptor beta chain was found a few times. Antigen: not known. This sample was included in a study of T cell responses to AZD1222 COVID-19 vaccine. Study conclusions and caveats: A rise in Spike-specific TCR breadth and depth followed two AZD1222 doses.

Here immunoSEQ multiplex PCR was the method, and the copy in TCRdb shows in-frame clones only, minus some. The data hold 75,000 to 95,000 clones, with around 88% observed a single time. CDR3 size: 11 residues. Germline CDR1 and CDR2: GTSNPN and SVGIG (reference sequence). The V end was cut by 8 bases, the J end by 7 bases, with 11 bases between. The source of this sequence is an adult who received the MenACWY meningococcal vaccine as a control. The chain links TRBV30 to TRBJ2-2; D uncertain. Here the sequenced sample was peripheral blood, taken 28 days after the second dose of the MenACWY control vaccine. Written as DNA, the CDR3 is TGTGCCGAAGAAAGAAACGGGGAGCTGTTTTTT. It encodes CAEERNGELFF.